The 16 T cell receptor beta chains below were found in one sample sequenced in a study of beta chain features in type 1 diabetes. Isolated RNA was reverse transcribed in full, so expressed TCRB transcripts were sequenced. The data were produced by immunoSEQ multiplex PCR, yet TCRdb's version contains in-frame clones alone and is incomplete. The sample includes 250,000 to 350,000 clones, 9.5% to 11% seen only once; the top ten take 0.015%. The source material was naive CD4+ T cells from blood. All receptors derive from a woman between 25 and 40 years old in good health.

This clone was recorded a few times. The chain joins TRBV7-3 to TRBJ2-6; 9 nucleotides match TRBD1. The CDR3 length is 16 residues. Losses at the gene ends were 6 bases for V and 1 base for J; bases not matched to a gene: 4. The germline gives CDR1 SGHTA, CDR2 FQGTGA. The CDR3 reads CASRDRGGSGANVLTF. The CDR3 DNA reads as TGTGCCAGCAGGGACAGGGGAGGGTCTGGGGCCAACGTCCTGACTTTC.

The chain employs TRBV5-1 and TRBJ1-1; TRBD1 might be the D (6 bases). Between the trimmed V and J ends, which lost 6 bases and 0 bases, there was a span of 12 bases. The CDR3 loop spans 14 amino acids. CDR1 is SGHRS and CDR2 is YFSETQ in the germline V gene. This CDR3 is CASKSGTMNTEAFF. In DNA form, the CDR3 reads TGCGCCAGCAAGTCCGGGACAATGAACACTGAAGCTTTCTTT. Full variable domain (remainder filled in from reference TRBV5-1 and TRBJ1-1): KAGVTQTPRYLIKTRGQQVTLSCSPISGHRSVSWYQQTPGQGLQFLFEYFSETQRNKGNFPGRFSGRQFSNSRSEMNVSTLELGDSALYLCASKSGTMNTEAFFGQGTRLTVV.

Comment on this clone: At the DNA level, this CDR3 is encoded by other sequences in the same sample as well. The CDR3 DNA reads as TGTGCCAGCTCTCCCGGGACAGACTATGGCTACACCTTC. Translated: CASSPGTDYGYTF. This chain uses TRBV18 with TRBJ1-2; the match to TRBD1 covers 7 bases. The CDR3 is 13 amino acids. V lost 6 bases, J lost 3 bases, and 4 bases stayed unmatched. Germline-derived CDR1 and CDR2 are KGHSH and LQKENI.

This clone was detected only a few times. This sequence joins TRBV28 and TRBJ2-7, with 13 bases that match TRBD2. The CDR3 is made up of 14 amino acids. With V trimmed by 5 bases and J by 5 bases, 3 bases remained unmatched. Germline values: CDR1 MDHEN, CDR2 SYDVKM. The CDR3: CASSPTSGRDEQYF. The CDR3 DNA is TGTGCCAGCAGTCCCACTAGCGGGAGGGACGAGCAGTACTTC.

In its sample, this clone was seen a few times. A read error may produce the germline difference seen at one junction end. The chain combines TRBV7-7 with TRBJ2-5, with 11 nucleotides matching TRBD2. Germline CDR1 and CDR2: SSHAT and FNYEAQ (reference sequence). This CDR3 has 15 amino acids. In nucleotides, the CDR3 is TGTGCTAGCAGCCCAGGACTAGCGGGTATAGAGACCCAGTACTTC. Translated, it gives CASSPGLAGIETQYF. Full variable domain (remainder filled in from reference TRBV7-7 and TRBJ2-5): GAGVSQSPRYKVTKRGQDVTLRCDPISSHATLYWYQQALGQGPEFLTYFNYEAQPDKSGLPSDRFSAERPEGSISTLTIQRTEQRDSAMYRCASSPGLAGIETQYFGPGTRLLVL.

The chain recombines TRBV7-3 with TRBJ2-1, with D possibly matching TRBD1 (6 bases). V was shortened by 5 bases and J by 9 bases, with 20 bases between the two germline ends. CDR1 is SGHTA and CDR2 is FQGTGA in the germline V gene. The CDR3 length is 15 residues. DNA of the CDR3: TGTGCCAGCAGCCCTAGGGACACCGGCCCGAGTGAGCAGTTCTTC. Protein product: CASSPRDTGPSEQFF.

CDR3 amino acids: CASSRRDRVSYEQYF. Written as DNA, the CDR3 is TGTGCCAGCAGTAGAAGGGACAGGGTCTCCTACGAGCAGTACTTC. This chain links TRBV7-2 with TRBJ2-7; 9 nucleotides agree with TRBD1. This CDR3 spans 15 amino acids. Unmatched junction bases numbered 6, after V lost 6 bases and J lost 0 bases. Germline CDR1 SGHTA, CDR2 FQGNSA.

This clone was counted only a few times. The chain is built from TRBV9 and TRBJ1-1, with D uncertain. The germline gives CDR1 SGDLS, CDR2 YYNGEE. Trimming pared 0 bases from V and 11 bases from J, leaving 14 bases between. The CDR3 runs 13 residues. In DNA form, the CDR3 reads TGTGCCAGCAGCGTAGAAGTAGCCTCGGGGGCTTTCTTT. This gives the protein CASSVEVASGAFF.

This clone was counted a few times. The V and J genes are TRBV18 and TRBJ1-5, with D perhaps TRBD1 (5 bases). Trimming shortened V by 3 bases and J by 5 bases, and 11 bases separated the two germline ends. The CDR3 spans 14 residues. Germline loops: CDR1 KGHSH, CDR2 LQKENI. CDR3 DNA sequence: TGTGCCAGCTCACCTATAGGCAGGGATCAGCCCCAGCATTTT. Translating gives CASSPIGRDQPQHF. Filled out from reference TRBV18 and TRBJ1-5, the complete variable domain reads NAGVMQNPRHLVRRRGQEARLRCSPMKGHSHVYWYRQLPEEGLKFMVYLQKENIIDESGMPKERFSAEFPKEGPSILRIQQVVRGDSAAYFCASSPIGRDQPQHFGDGTRLSIL.

The chain has TRBV7-9 and TRBJ1-1; 9 bases map to TRBD1. V trimming: 5 bases; J trimming: 0 bases; junction bases outside the gene matches: 10. The CDR3 extends over 17 amino acids. Germline V gene data show CDR1 as SEHNR and CDR2 as FQNEAQ (reference sequence). CDR3 protein: CASSPPIRQGVNTEAFF. In DNA, the CDR3 is TGTGCCAGCAGCCCCCCCATTCGACAGGGGGTGAACACTGAAGCTTTCTTT.

CDR3 in amino acids: CASSSPERTSSYEQYF. The CDR3 coding sequence is TGCGCCAGCAGCTCCCCCGAGCGGACGAGCTCCTACGAGCAGTACTTC. The chain carries TRBV5-1 and TRBJ2-7; tentative D call: TRBD2 (5 bases). Germline CDR1 reads SGHRS; CDR2 reads YFSETQ. With 3 bases removed from V and 0 bases from J, the gap between germline ends came to 16 bases. CDR3 length: 16 residues. Full variable domain (rest looked up from reference TRBV5-1 and TRBJ2-7): KAGVTQTPRYLIKTRGQQVTLSCSPISGHRSVSWYQQTPGQGLQFLFEYFSETQRNKGNFPGRFSGRQFSNSRSEMNVSTLELGDSALYLCASSSPERTSSYEQYFGPGTRLTVT.

The chain links TRBV28 to TRBJ2-1; 8 nucleotides agree with TRBD2. The CDR3 runs 16 residues. CDR1 is MDHEN, CDR2 SYDVKM, per germline. With 3 bases clipped from V and 2 bases from J, the junction kept 6 bases outside the gene matches. The DNA of the CDR3 is TGTGCCAGCAGTTTTTTGTTTAGCGGGACCTACAATGAGCAGTTCTTC. Encoded protein: CASSFLFSGTYNEQFF.

This clone was detected only a few times. This rearrangement joins TRBV6-4 to TRBJ2-2; D is possibly TRBD2 (5 bases). The ends were cut back, 1 base at V and 6 bases at J, with 15 bases in the middle. The germline gives CDR1 MRHNA, CDR2 SNTAGT. The CDR3 sequence is 16 residues long. This CDR3 is CASSDFAGKGPGELFF. CDR3 DNA: TGTGCCAGCAGTGACTTCGCCGGGAAAGGCCCCGGGGAGCTGTTTTTT.

In nucleotides, the CDR3 is TGTGCCAGCAGCCCCACTAGCGGGGGGTCCAATGAGCAGTTCTTC. Its protein is CASSPTSGGSNEQFF. The chain is built from TRBV7-3 and TRBJ2-1; 12 nucleotides match TRBD2. V shed 5 bases, J shed 6 bases, and the junction held 5 bases outside the gene matches. Germline V CDR1 and CDR2: SGHTA, FQGTGA. The CDR3 length is 15 residues.

The sample holds a few counts of this clone. The chain couples TRBV18 to TRBJ1-1; D gene uncertain. The ends were cut back, 3 bases at V and 3 bases at J, with 20 bases in the middle. Germline CDR1 and CDR2: KGHSH and LQKENI. This CDR3 has 17 residues. The CDR3 loop reads CASSPRLEVRMYTEAFF. In nucleotides, the CDR3 is TGTGCCAGCTCACCGAGACTAGAGGTTCGGATGTACACTGAAGCTTTCTTT. The whole variable domain, filled in from reference TRBV18 and TRBJ1-1, reads NAGVMQNPRHLVRRRGQEARLRCSPMKGHSHVYWYRQLPEEGLKFMVYLQKENIIDESGMPKERFSAEFPKEGPSILRIQQVVRGDSAAYFCASSPRLEVRMYTEAFFGQGTRLTVV.

The V call is TRBV19, the J call TRBJ2-1; possibly TRBD2 for D (5 bases). CDR3 length: 15 residues. Germline CDR1 reads LNHDA; CDR2 reads SQIVND (reference sequence). Between the trimmed V and J ends, which lost 7 bases and 7 bases, there was a span of 20 bases. Written as DNA, the CDR3 is TGTGCCAGTACCTCCCCAGCGGTACATCGGAATGAGCAGTTCTTC. Amino acid sequence: CASTSPAVHRNEQFF.